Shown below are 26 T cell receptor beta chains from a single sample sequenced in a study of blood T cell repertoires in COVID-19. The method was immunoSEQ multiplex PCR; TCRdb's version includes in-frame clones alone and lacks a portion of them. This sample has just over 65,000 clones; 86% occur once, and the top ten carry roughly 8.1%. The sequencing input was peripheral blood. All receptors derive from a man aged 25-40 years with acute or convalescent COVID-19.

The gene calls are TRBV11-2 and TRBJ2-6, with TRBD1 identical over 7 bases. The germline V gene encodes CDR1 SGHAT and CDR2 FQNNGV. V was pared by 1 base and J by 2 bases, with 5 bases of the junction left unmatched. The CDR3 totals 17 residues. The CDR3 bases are TGTGCCAGCAGCTTAGGTTGGGGACAGACTGGGGCCAACGTCCTGACTTTC. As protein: CASSLGWGQTGANVLTF.

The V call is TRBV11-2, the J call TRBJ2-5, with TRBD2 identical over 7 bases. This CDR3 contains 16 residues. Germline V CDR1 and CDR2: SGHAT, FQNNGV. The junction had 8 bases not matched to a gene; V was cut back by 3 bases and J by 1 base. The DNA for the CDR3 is TGTGCCAGCAGCTTCACCCTCCTAGCGGCCCAAGAGACCCAGTACTTC. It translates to CASSFTLLAAQETQYF.

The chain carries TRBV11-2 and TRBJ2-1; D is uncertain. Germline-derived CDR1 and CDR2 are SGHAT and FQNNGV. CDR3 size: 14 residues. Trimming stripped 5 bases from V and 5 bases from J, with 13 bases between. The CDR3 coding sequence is TGTGCCAGCAGCCCGACTGACTTCCACAATGAGCAGTTCTTC. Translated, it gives CASSPTDFHNEQFF.

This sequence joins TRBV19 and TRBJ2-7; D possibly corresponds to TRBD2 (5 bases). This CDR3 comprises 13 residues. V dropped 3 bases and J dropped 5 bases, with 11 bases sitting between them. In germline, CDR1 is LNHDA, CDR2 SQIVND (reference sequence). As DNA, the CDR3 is TGTGCCAGTAGTATCACTAGATCCAACGAGCAGTACTTC. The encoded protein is CASSITRSNEQYF.

The CDR3 DNA reads TGTGCCAGCAGTGACAGGAGCACAGATACGCAGTATTTT. It is translated as CASSDRSTDTQYF. This chain connects TRBV2 to TRBJ2-3; no firm D call. Trimming took off 3 bases at V and 0 bases at J, with 4 bases between the two ends. There are 13 residues in the CDR3. Germline V CDR1 and CDR2: SNHLY, FYNNEI.

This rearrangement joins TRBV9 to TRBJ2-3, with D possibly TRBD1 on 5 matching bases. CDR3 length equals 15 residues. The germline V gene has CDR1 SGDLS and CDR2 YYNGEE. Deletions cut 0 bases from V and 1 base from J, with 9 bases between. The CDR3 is CASSVEGRGTDTQYF. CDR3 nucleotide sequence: TGTGCCAGCAGCGTAGAGGGCAGGGGCACAGATACGCAGTATTTT.

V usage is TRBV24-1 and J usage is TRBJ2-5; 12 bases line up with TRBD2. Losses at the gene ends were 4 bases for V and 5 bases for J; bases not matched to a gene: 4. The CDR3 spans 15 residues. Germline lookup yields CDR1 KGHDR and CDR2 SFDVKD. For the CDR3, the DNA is TGTGCCACCAGTGACCTAGCGGGAGGGCTTGAGACCCAGTACTTC. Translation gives CATSDLAGGLETQYF.

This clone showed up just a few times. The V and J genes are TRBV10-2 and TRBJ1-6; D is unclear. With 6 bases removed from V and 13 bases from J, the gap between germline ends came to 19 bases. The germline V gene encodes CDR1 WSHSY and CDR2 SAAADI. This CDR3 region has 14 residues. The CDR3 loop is CASSPDLEFSPLHF. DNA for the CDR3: TGCGCCAGCAGCCCTGACCTAGAATTTTCGCCCCTCCACTTT.

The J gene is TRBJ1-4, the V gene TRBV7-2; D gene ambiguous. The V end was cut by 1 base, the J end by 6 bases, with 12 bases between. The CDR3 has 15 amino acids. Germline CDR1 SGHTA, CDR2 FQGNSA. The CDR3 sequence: CASSLGQAKYEKLFF. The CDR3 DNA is TGTGCCAGCAGCTTAGGGCAGGCGAAGTATGAAAAACTGTTTTTT.

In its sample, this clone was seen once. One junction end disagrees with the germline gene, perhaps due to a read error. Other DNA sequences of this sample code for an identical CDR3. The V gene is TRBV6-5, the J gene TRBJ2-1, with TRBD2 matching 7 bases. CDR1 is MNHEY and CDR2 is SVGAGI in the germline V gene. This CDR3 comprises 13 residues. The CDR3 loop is CASSSGLVNEQFF. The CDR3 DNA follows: TGCGCCAGCAGTTCCGGACTAGTTAATGAGCAGTTCTTC.

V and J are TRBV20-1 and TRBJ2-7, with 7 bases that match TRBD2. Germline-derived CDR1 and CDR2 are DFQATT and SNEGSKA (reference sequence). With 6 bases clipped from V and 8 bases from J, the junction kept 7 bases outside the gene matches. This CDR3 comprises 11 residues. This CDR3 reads CSADVGGKQYF. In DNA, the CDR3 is TGCAGTGCCGACGTGGGGGGGAAGCAGTACTTC.

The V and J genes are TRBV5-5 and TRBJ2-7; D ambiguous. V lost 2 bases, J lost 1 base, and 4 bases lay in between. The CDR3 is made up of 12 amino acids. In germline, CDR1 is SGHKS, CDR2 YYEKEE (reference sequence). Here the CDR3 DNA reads TGTGCCAGCAGCTTTGTATCCTACGAGCAGTACTTC. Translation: CASSFVSYEQYF. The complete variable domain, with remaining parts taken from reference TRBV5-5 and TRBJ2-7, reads DAGVTQSPTHLIKTRGQQVTLRCSPISGHKSVSWYQQVLGQGPQFIFQYYEKEERGRGNFPDRFSARQFPNYSSELNVNALLLGDSALYLCASSFVSYEQYFGPGTRLTVT.

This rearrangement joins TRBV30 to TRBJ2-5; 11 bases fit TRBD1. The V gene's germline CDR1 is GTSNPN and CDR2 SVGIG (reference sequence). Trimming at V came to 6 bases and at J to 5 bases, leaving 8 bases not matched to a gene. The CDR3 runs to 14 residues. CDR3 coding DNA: TGTGCCTGCTCCCGGGACAGGGGGTTGGAGACCCAGTACTTC. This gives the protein CACSRDRGLETQYF.

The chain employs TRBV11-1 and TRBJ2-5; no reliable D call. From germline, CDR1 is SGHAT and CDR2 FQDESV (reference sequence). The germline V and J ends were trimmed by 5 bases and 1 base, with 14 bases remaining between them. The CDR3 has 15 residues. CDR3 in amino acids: CASSPFVGPQETQYF. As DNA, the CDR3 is TGTGCCAGCAGCCCGTTCGTGGGCCCCCAAGAGACCCAGTACTTC. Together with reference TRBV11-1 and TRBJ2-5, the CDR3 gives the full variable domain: EAEVAQSPRYKITEKSQAVAFWCDPISGHATLYWYRQILGQGPELLVQFQDESVVDDSQLPKDRFSAERLKGVDSTLKIQPAELGDSAMYLCASSPFVGPQETQYFGPGTRLLVL.

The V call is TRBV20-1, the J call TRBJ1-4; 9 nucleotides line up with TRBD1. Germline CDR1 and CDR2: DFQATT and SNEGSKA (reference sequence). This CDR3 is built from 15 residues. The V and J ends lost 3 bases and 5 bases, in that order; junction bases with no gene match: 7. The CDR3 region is CSASISGTGNEKLFF. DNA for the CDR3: TGCAGTGCTAGTATCTCCGGGACAGGGAATGAAAAACTGTTTTTT.

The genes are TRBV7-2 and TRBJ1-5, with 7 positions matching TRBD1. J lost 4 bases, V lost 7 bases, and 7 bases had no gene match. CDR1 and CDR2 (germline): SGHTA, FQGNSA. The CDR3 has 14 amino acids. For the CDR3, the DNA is TGTGCCAGCACCGAGGGACAGATAAATCAGCCCCAGCATTTT. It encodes CASTEGQINQPQHF.

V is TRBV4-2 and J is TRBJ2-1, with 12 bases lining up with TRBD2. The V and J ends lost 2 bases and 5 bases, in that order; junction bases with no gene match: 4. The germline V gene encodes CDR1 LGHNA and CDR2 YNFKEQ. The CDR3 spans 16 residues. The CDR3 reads CASSQPGLAGNNEQFF. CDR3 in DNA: TGTGCCAGCAGCCAACCCGGACTAGCGGGAAACAATGAGCAGTTCTTC.

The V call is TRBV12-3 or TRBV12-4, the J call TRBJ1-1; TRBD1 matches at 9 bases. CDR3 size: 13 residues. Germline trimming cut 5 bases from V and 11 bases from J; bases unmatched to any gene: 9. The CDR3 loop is CASSRRDRVVAFF. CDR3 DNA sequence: TGTGCCAGCAGTCGCCGGGACAGGGTGGTGGCTTTCTTT.

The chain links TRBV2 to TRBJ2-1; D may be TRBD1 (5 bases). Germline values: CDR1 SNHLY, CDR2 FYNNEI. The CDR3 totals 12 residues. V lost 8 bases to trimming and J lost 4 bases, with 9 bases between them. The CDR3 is CASLRGYNEQFF. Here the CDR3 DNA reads TGTGCCAGCCTTAGGGGATACAATGAGCAGTTCTTC.

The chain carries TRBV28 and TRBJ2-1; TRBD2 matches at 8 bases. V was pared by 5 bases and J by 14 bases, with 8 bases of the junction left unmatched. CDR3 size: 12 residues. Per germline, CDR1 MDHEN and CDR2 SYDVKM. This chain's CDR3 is CASSRAGTREFF. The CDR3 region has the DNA TGTGCCAGCAGTAGGGCCGGGACTAGGGAGTTCTTC.

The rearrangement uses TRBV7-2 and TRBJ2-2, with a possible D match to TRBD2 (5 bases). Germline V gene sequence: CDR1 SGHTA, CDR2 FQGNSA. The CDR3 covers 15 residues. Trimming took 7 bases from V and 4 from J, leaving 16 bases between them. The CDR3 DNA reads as TGTGCCAGCACCAAAACTAGTGCCAGCACCGGGGAGCTGTTTTTT. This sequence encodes CASTKTSASTGELFF.

This CDR3 reads CASSYRAGGYNEQFF. CDR3 nucleotide sequence: TGTGCCAGCAGTTACCGAGCGGGAGGCTACAATGAGCAGTTCTTC. The chain combines TRBV6-5 with TRBJ2-1; TRBD2 matches at 9 bases. Germline-derived CDR1 and CDR2 are MNHEY and SVGAGI. V lost 2 bases and J lost 3; bases outside the gene matches: 2. The CDR3 runs 15 residues.

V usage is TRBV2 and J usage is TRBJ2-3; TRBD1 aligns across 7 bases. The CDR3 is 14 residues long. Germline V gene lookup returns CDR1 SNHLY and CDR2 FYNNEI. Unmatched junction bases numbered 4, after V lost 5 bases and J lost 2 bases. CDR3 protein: CASSNGQATDTQYF. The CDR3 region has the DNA TGTGCCAGCAGTAACGGACAGGCCACAGATACGCAGTATTTT.

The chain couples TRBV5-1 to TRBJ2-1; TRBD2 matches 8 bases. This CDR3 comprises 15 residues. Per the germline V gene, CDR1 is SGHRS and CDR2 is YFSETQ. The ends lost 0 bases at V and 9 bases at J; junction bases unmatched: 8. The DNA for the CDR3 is TGCGCCAGCAGCTTGGAATTAGCGGGAACGGTTGAGCAGTTCTTC. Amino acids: CASSLELAGTVEQFF. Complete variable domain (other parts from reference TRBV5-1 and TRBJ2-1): KAGVTQTPRYLIKTRGQQVTLSCSPISGHRSVSWYQQTPGQGLQFLFEYFSETQRNKGNFPGRFSGRQFSNSRSEMNVSTLELGDSALYLCASSLELAGTVEQFFGPGTRLTVL.

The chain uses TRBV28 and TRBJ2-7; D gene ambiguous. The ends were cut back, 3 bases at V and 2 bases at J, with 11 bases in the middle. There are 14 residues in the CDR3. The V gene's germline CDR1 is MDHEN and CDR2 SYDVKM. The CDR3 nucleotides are TGTGCCAGCAGTTTTAGAGACATACCCTACGAGCAGTACTTC. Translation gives CASSFRDIPYEQYF.

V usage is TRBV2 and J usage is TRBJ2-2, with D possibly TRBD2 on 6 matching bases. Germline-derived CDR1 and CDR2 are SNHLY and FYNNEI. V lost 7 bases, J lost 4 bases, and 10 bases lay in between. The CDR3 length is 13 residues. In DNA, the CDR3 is TGTGCCAGCAAGGAGGGGTCCACCGGGGAGCTGTTTTTT. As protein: CASKEGSTGELFF. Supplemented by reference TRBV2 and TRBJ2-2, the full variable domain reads EPEVTQTPSHQVTQMGQEVILRCVPISNHLYFYWYRQILGQKVEFLVSFYNNEISEKSEIFDDQFSVERPDGSNFTLKIRSTKLEDSAMYFCASKEGSTGELFFGEGSRLTVL.